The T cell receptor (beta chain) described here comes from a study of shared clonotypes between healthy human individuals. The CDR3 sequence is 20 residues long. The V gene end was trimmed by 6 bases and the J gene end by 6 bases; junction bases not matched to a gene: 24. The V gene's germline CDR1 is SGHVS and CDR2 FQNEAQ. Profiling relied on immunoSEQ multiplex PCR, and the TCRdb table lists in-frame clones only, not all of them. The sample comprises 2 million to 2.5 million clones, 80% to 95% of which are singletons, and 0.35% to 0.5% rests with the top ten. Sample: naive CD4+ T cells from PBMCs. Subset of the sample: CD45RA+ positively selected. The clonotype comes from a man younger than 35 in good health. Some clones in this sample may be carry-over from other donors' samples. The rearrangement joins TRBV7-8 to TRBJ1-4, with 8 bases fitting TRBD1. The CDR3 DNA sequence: TGTGCCAGCAGACCCGACTTTTTCCGGTATAAGACGGACAGGGATGAAAAACTGTTTTTT. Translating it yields CASRPDFFRYKTDRDEKLFF.